These 25 T cell receptor beta chains share one sample of origin, sequenced in a study of Graves' ophthalmopathy and Graves' hyperthyroidism. RNA transcripts provided the template for amplifying TCR beta CDR3 regions. HTBI primers served in a first-round RT-PCR, which a second-round multiplex PCR followed. TCRdb independently ran MiXCR on the multiplex PCR reads; one entry per CDR3 protein. The sample contains about 660,000 distinct CDR3 sequences, about 38% of which appear only once. Material: peripheral blood. The receptors derive from an adult man with Graves' ophthalmopathy.

This clonotype was recorded at least ten times. The chain couples TRBV5-1 to TRBJ1-1; no reliable D call. Trimming left V 0 bases short and J 1 base short, with 10 bases between. The germline CDR1 and CDR2 sequences are SGHRS and YFSETQ. The CDR3 runs to 15 residues. DNA for the CDR3: TGCGCCAGCAGCTTGGGAGATATGTCGAACACTGAAGCTTTCTTT. It yields the protein CASSLGDMSNTEAFF.

This clonotype was counted many times. This chain connects TRBV29-1 to TRBJ2-5, with D possibly matching TRBD1 (6 bases). V lost 6 bases to trimming and J lost 1 base, with 12 bases between them. Looked up from germline, CDR1 is SQVTM and CDR2 is ANQGSEA. The CDR3 totals 13 residues. Here the CDR3 DNA reads TGCAGCGTGCGAAGGGGGACCCAAGAGACCCAGTACTTC. Translation gives CSVRRGTQETQYF.

V and J are TRBV11-1 and TRBJ2-7, with D uncertain. Germline V gives CDR1 SGHAT, CDR2 FQDESV (reference sequence). V gave up 4 bases and J gave up 6 bases, with 7 bases separating them. The CDR3 loop spans 11 amino acids. The CDR3 is CASSWQTEQYF. CDR3 bases: TGTGCCAGCAGCTGGCAAACCGAGCAGTACTTC.

The chain carries TRBV19 and TRBJ1-2; D is uncertain. V lost 6 bases, J lost 6 bases, and 14 bases lay in between. Germline V gives CDR1 LNHDA, CDR2 SQIVND (reference sequence). The CDR3 has 13 residues. As DNA, the CDR3 is TGTGCCAGTAGCTCGAGGGTTTTGGATGGCTACACCTTC. The encoded protein is CASSSRVLDGYTF.

This sequence joins TRBV7-2 and TRBJ2-5, with 8 positions matching TRBD2. Losses at the gene ends were 5 bases for V and 9 bases for J; bases not matched to a gene: 14. The CDR3 length is 15 residues. The germline V gene has CDR1 SGHTA and CDR2 FQGNSA. CDR3 in DNA: TGTGCCAGCAGCCCACGGGGGGGGGGCGGTCAGCCCCAGTACTTC. It encodes CASSPRGGGGQPQYF.

The rearrangement links TRBV20-1 to TRBJ1-5, with 8 bases identical to TRBD1. This CDR3 is 14 amino acids long. The V and J ends lost 5 bases and 1 base, in that order; junction bases with no gene match: 4. CDR1 is DFQATT and CDR2 is SNEGSKA in the germline V gene (reference sequence). The CDR3 nucleotides read TGCAGTGCTGGTGACAGGGGAAGCAATCAGCCCCAGCATTTT. This translates into CSAGDRGSNQPQHF.

The V call is TRBV10-3, the J call TRBJ2-6; TRBD1 might be the D (5 bases). The CDR3 extends over 16 amino acids. Trimming stripped 6 bases from V and 3 bases from J, with 15 bases between. Germline CDR1 reads ENHRY; CDR2 reads SYGVKD. The CDR3 is CAIRSTGEVGANVLTF. CDR3 nucleotides: TGTGCCATCAGGTCAACAGGTGAGGTTGGGGCCAACGTCCTGACTTTC.

This clonotype appeared many times. This chain links TRBV15 with TRBJ2-2; D is perhaps TRBD1 (6 bases). V lost 3 bases and J 0 bases, leaving 8 bases between the germline ends. Per germline, CDR1 LNHNV and CDR2 YYDKDF (reference sequence). There are 15 residues in the CDR3. CDR3 in amino acids: CATSRTGSNTGELFF. CDR3 nucleotide sequence: TGTGCCACCAGCAGGACAGGCTCGAACACCGGGGAGCTGTTTTTT.

The rearrangement links TRBV15 to TRBJ2-3; tentatively, D is TRBD2 (6 bases). Between the trimmed V and J ends, which lost 1 base and 3 bases, there was a span of 11 bases. Per the germline V gene, CDR1 is LNHNV and CDR2 is YYDKDF (reference sequence). The CDR3 is made up of 15 amino acids. CDR3 nucleotides: TGTGCCACCAGCAGAGCAAGACTAGGAACAGATACGCAGTATTTT. Amino acids: CATSRARLGTDTQYF.

The rearrangement uses TRBV10-3 and TRBJ1-1, with a tentative D call TRBD1 (6 bases). Germline V gene data show CDR1 as ENHRY and CDR2 as SYGVKD. V lost 5 bases and J lost 11, with 15 bases in between. CDR3 length: 12 residues. CDR3 loop: CAISPGAGSAFF. CDR3 DNA: TGTGCCATCAGTCCGGGGGCGGGGAGTGCTTTCTTT.

As for this clonotype: A much more abundant neighbour one base away suggests this may be a read error. The chain uses TRBV20-1 and TRBJ2-7; 12 bases align to TRBD2. CDR1 and CDR2 from the germline V gene are DFQATT and SNEGSKA (reference sequence). This CDR3 contains 13 residues. Trimming took 5 bases from V and 6 from J; bases not matched to a gene: 5. The CDR3: CSAGGLAGSEQYV. CDR3 nucleotide sequence: TGCAGTGCTGGGGGACTAGCGGGCTCCGAGCAGTACGTC.

This clonotype was picked up many times. The V call is TRBV29-1, the J call TRBJ1-2, with 9 bases aligning to TRBD1. V was pared by 6 bases and J by 4 bases, with 6 bases of the junction left unmatched. CDR1 SQVTM and CDR2 ANQGSEA come from the germline V gene. The CDR3 runs to 13 residues. Written as DNA, the CDR3 is TGCAGCGTCACCGGGACAGGGCCCTATGGCTACACCTTC. Amino acid sequence: CSVTGTGPYGYTF.

This chain connects TRBV6-1 to TRBJ1-6; 11 bases line up with TRBD1. This CDR3 has 16 residues. Germline V gene data show CDR1 as MNHNS and CDR2 as SASEGT. V lost 6 bases and J lost 10; bases outside the gene matches: 11. CDR3 bases: TGTGCCAGCAGCGCCCTCCCGGGACAGGGGGACTCACCCCTCCACTTT. Its translation is CASSALPGQGDSPLHF.

Worth noting for this clonotype: A much larger clone sits a single nucleotide away, making a read error possible. This sequence joins TRBV7-9 and TRBJ2-2, with D unresolved. The CDR3 has 12 residues. Trimming removed 4 bases at V and 4 bases at J, with 4 bases between. Germline lookup yields CDR1 SEHNR and CDR2 FQNEAQ (reference sequence). CDR3 amino acids: CASSYITGELFF. In DNA, the CDR3 is TGTGCCAGCAGCTATATCACCGGGGAGCTGTTTTTT.

This clonotype was observed at least ten times. Compared with germline, one end of the junction differs, possibly owing to a read error. The chain has TRBV5-1 and TRBJ1-4; D uncertain. The CDR3 covers 14 residues. Looked up from germline, CDR1 is SGHRS and CDR2 is YFSETQ. DNA of the CDR3: TGTGCCAGTAGCCTCCAGCCAACTAATGAAAAACTGTTTTTT. Its protein is CASSLQPTNEKLFF.

There are many counts of this clonotype. CDR3 nucleotide sequence: TGTGCCATCTCTTCAGGAGGGAACACTGAAGCTTTCTTT. It yields the protein CAISSGGNTEAFF. This rearrangement joins TRBV10-3 to TRBJ1-1; D is uncertain. Germline CDR1 and CDR2: ENHRY and SYGVKD. CDR3 size: 13 residues. Trimming removed 8 bases from V and 1 base from J, with 11 bases in between.

This clonotype was counted between two and nine times. The chain recombines TRBV7-8 with TRBJ2-5; D possibly corresponds to TRBD2 (5 bases). V dropped 5 bases and J dropped 2 bases, with 9 bases sitting between them. The CDR3 is made up of 13 amino acids. Germline values: CDR1 SGHVS, CDR2 FQNEAQ. As DNA, the CDR3 is TGTGCCAGCAGCCGAAGCGGACAAGAGACCCAGTACTTC. This translates into CASSRSGQETQYF.

This clonotype was seen repeatedly, ten times or more. This chain connects TRBV24-1 to TRBJ2-7; unclear D gene. Germline lookup yields CDR1 KGHDR and CDR2 SFDVKD. The CDR3 runs 13 residues. Trimming removed 4 bases at V and 1 base at J, with 7 bases between. The CDR3 is CATSDRLSYEQYF. For the CDR3, the DNA is TGTGCCACCAGTGACAGGTTGTCCTACGAGCAGTACTTC.

This clonotype was seen many times. Written as DNA, the CDR3 is TGCGCCAGCAGCCAGGGGGACAGGGGCGACTACGAGCAGTACTTC. Translating it yields CASSQGDRGDYEQYF. The V call is TRBV4-1, the J call TRBJ2-7; TRBD1 matches at 10 bases. This CDR3 comprises 15 residues. J lost 3 bases, V lost 3 bases, and 5 bases had no gene match. CDR1 and CDR2 from the germline V gene are MGHRA and YSYEKL.

In its sample, this clonotype was seen a few times. This sequence joins TRBV12-3 or TRBV12-4 and TRBJ2-2; D not resolved. This CDR3 has 15 residues. The germline V and J ends were trimmed by 1 base and 2 bases, with 8 bases remaining between them. Here the CDR3 DNA reads TGTGCCAGCAGTTTAGAACAGCTCAACACCGGGGAGCTGTTTTTT. Protein product: CASSLEQLNTGELFF.

The gene calls are TRBV9 and TRBJ1-6; TRBD1 matches at 10 bases. The V gene's germline CDR1 is SGDLS and CDR2 YYNGEE. V gave up 0 bases and J gave up 4 bases; unmatched junction bases: 7. This CDR3 has 18 amino acids. The CDR3 loop reads CASSVDPGTGAYNSPLHF. CDR3 coding DNA: TGTGCCAGCAGCGTAGACCCCGGGACAGGGGCTTATAATTCACCCCTCCACTTT.

The V gene is TRBV25-1, the J gene TRBJ1-2, with 8 bases aligning to TRBD1. Trimming at V came to 4 bases and at J to 0 bases, leaving 7 bases not matched to a gene. Germline CDR1 MGHDK, CDR2 SYGVNS. The CDR3 is made up of 16 amino acids. DNA for the CDR3: TGTGCCAGCAGTGGGGACAGGCCCTCTTCTAACTATGGCTACACCTTC. It encodes CASSGDRPSSNYGYTF.

This clonotype came up many times. The V and J genes are TRBV7-2 and TRBJ1-3, with a weak D call TRBD1 (5 bases). Trimming shortened V by 5 bases and J by 6 bases, and 20 bases separated the two germline ends. Germline V CDR1 and CDR2: SGHTA, FQGNSA. The CDR3 is made up of 16 amino acids. CDR3 sequence (DNA): TGTGCCAGCAGCCATCCGAAGGGGTACGGAGAAAACACCATATATTTT. This encodes CASSHPKGYGENTIYF.

This clonotype appeared many times. The chain combines TRBV7-2 with TRBJ1-1; tentatively, D is TRBD1 (5 bases). CDR1 is SGHTA, CDR2 FQGNSA, per germline. V lost 8 bases to trimming and J lost 0 bases, with 13 bases between them. This CDR3 region has 14 residues. CDR3 region: CASQGVGMNTEAFF. CDR3 nucleotides: TGTGCCAGCCAGGGTGTGGGGATGAACACTGAAGCTTTCTTT.

The V call is TRBV12-3 or TRBV12-4, the J call TRBJ2-7; TRBD1 agrees at 9 bases. This CDR3 spans 15 amino acids. Trimming removed 3 bases from V and 1 base from J; junction bases left unmatched: 4. As DNA, the CDR3 is TGTGCCAGCAGTTTTGACAGGGGGGTGTCCTACGAGCAGTACTTC. Protein sequence: CASSFDRGVSYEQYF.